This T cell receptor (delta chain) came from a study of gamma-delta chains in newborns, infants, children. Study at large: Microbial exposure reportedly drives polyclonal innate γδ T cell expansion after birth.

This clone turned up a few times. Translating this DNA gives a protein that differs at residue 6 from the TCRdb one, which belongs to a much larger clone; a read error is likely, and the protein shown is this translation. TCRdb re-called clones from the reads using CATT. The top ten clones hold more than 10% of a sample with approximately 3,000 delta-chain clones, about 0.3% of them seen once. Sequences were obtained from blood. The receptor was derived from a child who was a newborn, infant or young child, either healthy, febrile or measles-vaccinated (not recorded which).

The CDR3 nucleotides read TGTGCCTGTGACATACCGGGGGATTTGACAGCACAACTCTTCTTT. This translates into CACDIPGDLTAQLFF. The V and J genes are TRDV2 and TRDJ2; TRDD3 might be the D (6 bases). V gave up 2 bases and J gave up 1 base, with 10 bases separating them. This CDR3 is built from 15 residues. CDR1 GEAIGNYY and CDR2 EKD come from the germline V gene.